Shown below are 28 T cell receptor beta chains from a single sample sequenced in a study of blood T cell repertoires in COVID-19. Using immunoSEQ multiplex PCR, the repertoire was profiled, and TCRdb retains in-frame clones only, with some absent. Here the sample spans roughly 200,000 clones, 86% being singletons. The sequenced sample was PBMCs or T cells enriched from blood (not recorded which). The receptors here all came from a woman in her forties or fifties in a cohort exposed to, infected with or recovered from COVID-19 (not recorded which).

The chain uses TRBV11-2 and TRBJ1-2; D is uncertain. Germline loops: CDR1 SGHAT, CDR2 FQNNGV. V lost 3 bases to trimming and J lost 6 bases, with 14 bases between them. This CDR3 spans 14 amino acids. The CDR3 bases are TGTGCCAGCAGCTTCTCAGCCGGGGATCATGGCTACACCTTC. Translated: CASSFSAGDHGYTF.

The chain links TRBV27 to TRBJ2-7; 9 bases align to TRBD2. The CDR3 length is 15 residues. The V gene's germline CDR1 is MNHEY and CDR2 SMNVEV (reference sequence). V shed 2 bases and J 6 bases; nucleotides not matched to a gene: 8. This chain's CDR3 is CASSLLGGGAVEQYF. CDR3 nucleotides: TGTGCCAGCAGTTTACTTGGCGGGGGGGCGGTCGAGCAGTACTTC.

This clone was seen once. The chain couples TRBV19 to TRBJ2-7, with D tentatively TRBD2 (6 bases). V gave up 6 bases and J gave up 2 bases, with 17 bases separating them. The V gene's germline CDR1 is LNHDA and CDR2 SQIVND (reference sequence). The CDR3 extends over 15 amino acids. CDR3 nucleotides: TGTGCCAGTAGCAGAGGAGGGTACCGAACCTACGAGCAGTACTTC. Its translation is CASSRGGYRTYEQYF. Based on the CDR3 plus reference TRBV19 and TRBJ2-7, the full variable domain is DGGITQSPKYLFRKEGQNVTLSCEQNLNHDAMYWYRQDPGQGLRLIYYSQIVNDFQKGDIAEGYSVSREKKESFPLTVTSAQKNPTAFYLCASSRGGYRTYEQYFGPGTRLTVT.

CDR3 DNA: TGTGCCAGCAGCATAGGCGGGGACTCCTACGAGCAGTACTTC. It yields the protein CASSIGGDSYEQYF. The chain links TRBV7-9 to TRBJ2-7, with a weak D call TRBD2 (6 bases). The germline gives CDR1 SEHNR, CDR2 FQNEAQ (reference sequence). V lost 5 bases to trimming and J lost 0 bases, with 11 bases between them. This CDR3 contains 14 residues.

The count of this clone is one. The chain recombines TRBV11-3 with TRBJ1-5, with a possible D match to TRBD1 (6 bases). The CDR3 consists of 16 residues. V was clipped by 5 bases and J by 7 bases, with 21 bases between them. Germline V lookup: CDR1 SGHNT, CDR2 YENEEA. CDR3 residues: CASSPGDQGMRQPQHF. CDR3 bases: TGTGCCAGCAGCCCTGGGGACCAGGGGATGCGACAGCCCCAGCATTTT. Full variable domain (rest looked up from reference TRBV11-3 and TRBJ1-5): EAGVVQSPRYKIIEKKQPVAFWCNPISGHNTLYWYLQNLGQGPELLIRYENEEAVDDSQLPKDRFSAERLKGVDSTLKIQPAELGDSAVYLCASSPGDQGMRQPQHFGDGTRLSIL.

The rearrangement uses TRBV29-1 and TRBJ2-3, with a tentative D call TRBD1 (5 bases). The CDR3 has 14 amino acids. Trimming cost V 4 bases and J 5 bases, with 16 bases left between them. Germline lookup yields CDR1 SQVTM and CDR2 ANQGSEA. The CDR3 is CSVGGPQVEDTQYF. In DNA form, the CDR3 reads TGCAGCGTTGGGGGCCCACAGGTAGAAGATACGCAGTATTTT.

The chain couples TRBV19 to TRBJ1-1; D is ambiguous. Germline lookup yields CDR1 LNHDA and CDR2 SQIVND (reference sequence). V was shortened by 1 base and J by 1 base, with 13 bases between the two germline ends. This CDR3 contains 16 residues. The CDR3 loop is CASSIAQWRENTEAFF. As DNA, the CDR3 is TGTGCCAGTAGTATAGCCCAATGGAGGGAGAACACTGAAGCTTTCTTT.

This clone was seen just once. V gene TRBV7-2 combines with J gene TRBJ2-7; 12 nucleotides align to TRBD2. CDR3 length: 16 residues. CDR1 and CDR2 (germline): SGHTA, FQGNSA. The V segment lost 1 base and the J segment 4 bases; nucleotides outside the gene matches: 5. The DNA for the CDR3 is TGTGCCAGCAGCTTAGGTGGGCTAGCGGGGGGGTACGAGCAGTACTTC. It is translated as CASSLGGLAGGYEQYF.

CDR3 sequence (DNA): TGTGCCAGCAGCTTGGTCTCGGGGTCCTATGGCTACACCTTC. Translation: CASSLVSGSYGYTF. The V call is TRBV5-6, the J call TRBJ1-2, with unresolved D. V lost 0 bases to trimming and J lost 4 bases, with 10 bases between them. The CDR3 sequence is 14 residues long. CDR1 is SGHDT, CDR2 YYEEEE, per germline.

This clone has more than one count but fewer than ten. V usage is TRBV18 and J usage is TRBJ1-1; TRBD1 matches at 10 bases. Germline V gives CDR1 KGHSH, CDR2 LQKENI. CDR3 length equals 13 residues. Losses at the gene ends were 6 bases for V and 5 bases for J; bases not matched to a gene: 3. The CDR3 DNA sequence: TGTGCCAGCTCGTCGGGACAGGGGACTGAAGCTTTCTTT. It translates to CASSSGQGTEAFF.

The V call is TRBV7-6, the J call TRBJ1-3; 7 bases map to TRBD1. The J segment lost 2 bases and the V segment lost 4 bases, leaving 8 bases of the junction unmatched. Germline V gives CDR1 SGHVS, CDR2 FNYEAQ. CDR3 size: 16 residues. For the CDR3, the DNA is TGTGCCAGCAGCTCCCGGTACGGACAGGCTGGAAACACCATATATTTT. It yields the protein CASSSRYGQAGNTIYF.

V usage is TRBV25-1 and J usage is TRBJ2-7; perhaps TRBD1 as D (6 bases). V lost 6 bases and J lost 1, with 16 bases in between. CDR3 length: 15 amino acids. In germline, CDR1 is MGHDK, CDR2 SYGVNS. The CDR3 DNA is TGTGCCAGCAGCCCGTTGGGGGCTGAATCCTACGAGCAGTACTTC. Translated: CASSPLGAESYEQYF.

This chain connects TRBV7-2 to TRBJ1-2; no clear D gene. Germline V gene lookup returns CDR1 SGHTA and CDR2 FQGNSA. Trimming stripped 0 bases from V and 8 bases from J, with 19 bases between. The CDR3 is 16 residues long. The CDR3 region has the DNA TGTGCCAGCAGCTTAGCGGCAGGCCCAACATCGGGAGGCTACACCTTC. Its translation: CASSLAAGPTSGGYTF.

The J gene is TRBJ1-5, the V gene TRBV28; no firm D call. Trimming removed 7 bases from V and 3 bases from J, with 13 bases in between. The CDR3 spans 14 residues. CDR1 and CDR2 (germline): MDHEN, SYDVKM. CDR3 coding DNA: TGTGCCAGCATGACGGGGTTCTTCAATCAGCCCCAGCATTTT. Its translation is CASMTGFFNQPQHF.

This clone was seen only once. The chain couples TRBV30 to TRBJ1-1; 8 bases agree with TRBD1. The CDR3 has 13 amino acids. From germline, CDR1 is GTSNPN and CDR2 SVGIG (reference sequence). Trimming removed 2 bases from V and 5 bases from J; junction bases left unmatched: 4. This CDR3 reads CAWSTGGWTEAFF. For the CDR3, the DNA is TGTGCCTGGAGTACAGGGGGATGGACTGAAGCTTTCTTT.

V and J are TRBV19 and TRBJ2-2; 8 bases fit TRBD1. CDR1 and CDR2 (germline): LNHDA, SQIVND (reference sequence). The V segment lost 7 bases and the J segment 7 bases; nucleotides outside the gene matches: 8. The CDR3 has 14 residues. Here the CDR3 reads CASKEQGDHGELFF. DNA for the CDR3: TGTGCCAGTAAAGAACAGGGGGATCACGGGGAGCTGTTTTTT.

V gene TRBV7-8 combines with J gene TRBJ2-2, with 7 bases lining up with TRBD1. The CDR3 is 15 amino acids. Per germline, CDR1 SGHVS and CDR2 FQNEAQ. The junction had 6 bases not matched to a gene; V was cut back by 4 bases and J by 4 bases. CDR3 bases: TGTGCCAGCAGCTCTCAGGGACAGTCCACCGGGGAGCTGTTTTTT. Translation: CASSSQGQSTGELFF.

Notes on this clone: A junction end diverges from the germline sequence, so it may reflect a read error. The chain couples TRBV5-5 to TRBJ2-1; 9 bases fit TRBD1. This CDR3 spans 14 amino acids. CDR1 and CDR2 from the germline V gene are SGHKS and YYEKEE (reference sequence). This CDR3 reads CASSVTTGGYEQFF. The CDR3 DNA follows: TGTGCCAGCAGCGTAACTACAGGGGGCTATGAACAGTTCTTC. The full variable domain, completed using reference TRBV5-5 and TRBJ2-1, is DAGVTQSPTHLIKTRGQQVTLRCSPISGHKSVSWYQQVLGQGPQFIFQYYEKEERGRGNFPDRFSARQFPNYSSELNVNALLLGDSALYLCASSVTTGGYEQFFGPGTRLTVL.

The chain is built from TRBV19 and TRBJ1-4; D is possibly TRBD1 (5 bases). The CDR3 totals 14 residues. The V end lost 6 bases, the J end lost 4 bases, and 12 bases lay between the germline ends. In germline, CDR1 is LNHDA, CDR2 SQIVND (reference sequence). Here the CDR3 DNA reads TGTGCCAGTAGCCCAGGGTATCGTAATGAAAAACTGTTTTTT. Translated, it gives CASSPGYRNEKLFF.

The rearrangement joins TRBV5-1 to TRBJ1-2; TRBD1 is a possible D gene (5 bases). In germline, CDR1 is SGHRS, CDR2 YFSETQ. CDR3 length equals 16 residues. The V and J ends lost 4 bases and 4 bases respectively, with 20 bases between them. This chain's CDR3 is CASSPTPNGGFYGYTF. DNA of the CDR3: TGCGCCAGCAGCCCTACGCCCAACGGGGGTTTCTATGGCTACACCTTC.

This chain connects TRBV15 to TRBJ2-7, with 9 positions matching TRBD2. The germline CDR1 and CDR2 sequences are LNHNV and YYDKDF (reference sequence). The V and J ends lost 0 bases and 5 bases, in that order; junction bases with no gene match: 8. This CDR3 has 16 residues. The CDR3 is CATSRDRSGGWDEQYF. The CDR3 nucleotides read TGTGCCACCAGCAGAGATAGGAGCGGGGGGTGGGACGAGCAGTACTTC.

This CDR3 reads CASSIPGLAGGVNEQFF. CDR3 nucleotides: TGTGCCAGCAGTATCCCCGGACTAGCGGGGGGGGTCAATGAGCAGTTCTTC. This chain uses TRBV27 with TRBJ2-1; 15 bases map to TRBD2. V gave up 5 bases and J gave up 6 bases; unmatched junction bases: 8. CDR1 is MNHEY and CDR2 is SMNVEV in the germline V gene (reference sequence). The CDR3 is 17 residues long.

The chain has TRBV11-1 and TRBJ1-1, with D perhaps matching TRBD1 (6 bases). The germline V gene encodes CDR1 SGHAT and CDR2 FQDESV (reference sequence). V was cut by 5 bases and J by 1 base, with 11 bases left in between. The CDR3 is 14 residues long. CDR3 residues: CASSTSTGNTEAFF. The CDR3 nucleotides read TGTGCCAGCAGCACCTCGACAGGGAACACTGAAGCTTTCTTT. Based on the CDR3 plus reference TRBV11-1 and TRBJ1-1, the full variable domain is EAEVAQSPRYKITEKSQAVAFWCDPISGHATLYWYRQILGQGPELLVQFQDESVVDDSQLPKDRFSAERLKGVDSTLKIQPAELGDSAMYLCASSTSTGNTEAFFGQGTRLTVV.

The chain links TRBV12-5 to TRBJ2-3; 10 bases align to TRBD2. Germline-derived CDR1 and CDR2 are LGHNT and FRNRAP. The CDR3 sequence is 15 residues long. V lost 1 base, J lost 5 bases, and 3 bases stayed unmatched. CDR3 in amino acids: CASGLERGGKDTQYF. Here the CDR3 DNA reads TGTGCTAGTGGTTTGGAGCGGGGGGGTAAAGATACGCAGTATTTT.

This clone came up a few times. The J gene is TRBJ2-7, the V gene TRBV4-3, with TRBD2 matching 9 bases. This CDR3 spans 17 amino acids. After removal of 2 bases from V and 7 bases from J, the junction contained 15 bases not matched to a gene. Per the germline V gene, CDR1 is LGHNA and CDR2 is YSLEER. CDR3 in DNA: TGCGCCAGCAGCCAACTGACTAGCGGCCAAATTCCGGGAGAGCAGTACTTC. Its translation is CASSQLTSGQIPGEQYF.

The chain has TRBV10-3 and TRBJ2-1, with D possibly TRBD1 on 5 matching bases. The CDR3 consists of 15 residues. Germline CDR1 is ENHRY and CDR2 is SYGVKD. The V gene lost 5 bases and the J gene lost 1 base, with 12 bases spanning the gap. CDR3 DNA: TGTGCCATCAGTAAAGGGTCAGGGTCCTACAATGAGCAGTTCTTC. Its translation: CAISKGSGSYNEQFF.

In its sample, this clone was seen a few times. The chain links TRBV28 to TRBJ2-2; TRBD1 matches 9 bases. CDR1 and CDR2 (germline): MDHEN, SYDVKM. There are 14 residues in the CDR3. V dropped 6 bases and J dropped 7; count of bases not matched to a gene: 6. In nucleotides, the CDR3 is TGTGCCAGCAGGGGGACAGGGCAGGGCGGGGAGCTGTTTTTT. Protein sequence: CASRGTGQGGELFF.

Only one count was recorded for this clone. The CDR3 loop is CASSTQGVQPQHF. In DNA, the CDR3 is TGTGCCAGCAGCACCCAGGGGGTTCAGCCCCAGCATTTT. J is TRBJ1-5 and V is TRBV28; 7 bases line up with TRBD1. Germline CDR1 and CDR2: MDHEN and SYDVKM. This CDR3 is built from 13 residues. Trimming took 6 bases from V and 6 from J; bases not matched to a gene: 5.